This T cell receptor beta chain stems from a study of identical twins. MiXCR was run by TCRdb on the 5' RACE reads, yielding one entry per CDR3 protein. The table shows around 1.7 million distinct CDR3 sequences, with more than 30% occurring only once. This clonotype appeared a few times. Trimming removed 5 bases from V and 1 base from J; junction bases left unmatched: 12. Germline V gene lookup returns CDR1 SGHAT and CDR2 FQNNGV. This CDR3 contains 17 residues. The TCR originated in a newborn girl in good health. Sequencing was done on a sample of cord blood. V usage is TRBV11-2 and J usage is TRBJ2-3; 7 positions match TRBD1. The CDR3 loop reads CASSLIKGQHRTDTQYF. As DNA, the CDR3 is TGTGCCAGCAGCCTAATAAAGGGACAGCACCGCACAGATACGCAGTATTTT.